The entry below describes one TCR beta chain. Ten or more counts support this clonotype. The antigen it recognizes is unknown. Base qualities were left out, and no much larger clone turns up one base away. The treatment or condition label on this specimen signifies: allogeneic hematopoietic cell transplantation with graft depleted of TCRalphabeta T cells and CD19 B cells. TCRalphabeta/CD19-depleted allogeneic hematopoietic cell grafts were given to the transplant recipients, all of whom were children. The germline V gene (reference sequence) provides CDR1 DFQATT and CDR2 SNEGSKA. Trimming costs V 2 bases and J 2 bases, and their ends lie 7 bases apart. The CDR3 goes from the cysteine to the phenylalanine over 13 residues. Only the CDR3 DNA stays, 39 bases, in frame from base 1. This record comes from a study of T-cell reconstitution after alpha-beta-depleted transplantation in children (dated by TCRdb to about 2016). Notes on the research overall: Using TCR repertoire profiling, the study followed T-cell immune reconstitution in a quantitative way in children after TCRalphabeta/CD19-depleted allogeneic hematopoietic cell transplantation.

The library came from PCR. The sequencer was an Illumina HiSeq 2500. TCR library preparation used molecular barcoding, with unique molecular identifiers applied to normalize quantification of the TCRbeta repertoire. The public reads were run again by TCRdb, first through fastp at Q25 and then through MiXCR, and only productive beta chains were kept. Entries that share a CDR3 protein sequence are merged under the most common genes and DNA. The sample profile shows roughly 500,000 distinct CDR3 sequences; about 10% of them were found once. The ten largest clones add up to around 2% of the sample. Broad study findings and their caveats: The apparently early recovery of alphabetaT-cell counts about two months after transplant reportedly depended on only several hundred rapidly expanded clones that came from non-depleted graft cells. Over the following months the frequencies of hyperexpanded clones went down, and after one year T-cell counts and TCRbeta diversity were mostly credited to newly produced T cells. In some patients, the high TCRbeta diversity seen at day 60 was put down to recipient T cells and intrathymic progenitors that had survived conditioning.

Source: PBMCs, taken before TCRalphabeta/CD19-depleted stem cell transplant. The sequence was obtained from a child aged 2-15 years with inherited bone marrow failure, due to receive a stem cell transplant. The chain is encoded by TRBV20-1 joined to TRBJ2-4; the D gene is unclear. The CDR3 in this case is CSARHGSKNIQYF. The DNA sequence is TGCAGTGCTAGACATGGATCCAAAAACATTCAGTACTTC.